The clone carrying this T cell receptor beta chain was seen ten or more times. Unique molecular identifiers (one per individual cDNA molecule) were attached. TCRdb passed the 5' RACE reads through MiXCR, listing each CDR3 protein once. The data hold over 70,000 distinct CDR3 sequences, with about 14% observed a single time. The record originates from a study of early T cells in non-severe SARS-CoV-2 infection. This CDR3 is 16 amino acids long. From germline, CDR1 is MGHRA and CDR2 YSYEKL. Trimming removed 0 bases from V and 7 bases from J, with 19 bases in between. The gene calls are TRBV4-1 and TRBJ2-7; no definite D call. This sequence originates from an adult who was a healthcare worker with PCR-confirmed SARS-CoV-2 infection or an uninfected control (not recorded which). The specimen was whole blood, collected at baseline. The CDR3 coding sequence is TGCGCCAGCAGCCAAGAATCAGTAGGGTCAGGTGGAGAGCAGTACTTC. The encoded protein is CASSQESVGSGGEQYF.